The rows below give T cell receptor beta chains drawn from one sample of a study of T cell repertoires in cytomegalovirus infection. What these receptors recognize is not known. TCRdb reprocessed the reads with MiXCR, giving one entry per CDR3 protein. The sample consists of hundreds of thousands of distinct CDR3 sequences, around 32% of them appearing once. The sequencing here drew on cultured PBMCs, taken from culture after CMV antigen stimulation. All receptors come from a human donor in good health (CMV status not recorded). Some clones in this sample may be carry-over from other donors' samples. Each CDR3 is given with its conserved first and last residue. D genes are given only for firm matches. Some rows have no size entry. The others give once, few or many, or a class for an expanded clone.

>few|TRBJ2-3|TRBV6-2/TRBV6-3|NA
TGTGCCAGCACCCATAAAGTGCGCAATACGCAGTATTTT
CASTHKVRNTQYF
>NA|TRBJ1-6|TRBV5-4|NA
TGTGCCAGCAGCCCCTCCGAGGGAATTAATTCACCCCTCCACTTT
CASSPSEGINSPLHF
>NA|TRBJ2-1|TRBV7-9|TRBD2
TGTGCCAGCAACCTAGCGGGGACAATTGAGCAGTTCTTC
CASNLAGTIEQFF
>NA|TRBJ2-2|TRBV6-2/TRBV6-3|NA
TGTGCCAGCAGTTACATCTTATCGGGGGAGCTGTTTTTT
CASSYILSGELFF
>NA|TRBJ1-3|TRBV7-2|TRBD1
TGTGCCAGCAGCTCACTATCGACAGGGAGCTCTGGAAACACCATATATTTT
CASSSLSTGSSGNTIYF
>NA|TRBJ1-1|TRBV4-3|NA
TGCGCCAGCAGCCAAGATGGTTTCAGACCCATGGGGGACACTGAAGCTTTCTTT
CASSQDGFRPMGDTEAFF
>few|TRBJ1-3|TRBV7-9|TRBD1
TGTGCCAGCACTCCAAGCAGGGGGCGAAACACCATATATTTT
CASTPSRGRNTIYF
>many|TRBJ1-1|TRBV7-9|TRBD1
TGTGCCAGCAGCTCGAGGACAGGTCGGCTAATGAACACTGAAGCTTTCTTT
CASSSRTGRLMNTEAFF
>NA|TRBJ1-1|TRBV12-3/TRBV12-4|NA
TGTGCCAGCATATACGGGTTCAGCACTGAAGCTTTCTTT
CASIYGFSTEAFF
>few|TRBJ2-7|TRBV12-3/TRBV12-4|NA
TGTGCCAGCAGTTTTCGTAAGGGGCTCTACGAGCAGTACTTC
CASSFRKGLYEQYF
>NA|TRBJ2-7|TRBV7-2|TRBD1
TGTGCCAGCAGCATCCAGGGGGATTCCTACGAGCAGTACTTC
CASSIQGDSYEQYF
>NA|TRBJ1-1|TRBV7-6|NA
TGTGCCAGCAGCTTAGGTACTAGAGAACCCGAAGCTTTCTTT
CASSLGTREPEAFF
>few|TRBJ2-3|TRBV5-5|NA
TGTGCCAGCAGCTTGTCAACGGGACCCTTCACGCAGTATTTT
CASSLSTGPFTQYF
>NA|TRBJ2-7|TRBV7-2|TRBD2
TGTGCCAGCATGACGGGACTAGCCGAGGGCTACGAGCAGTACTTC
CASMTGLAEGYEQYF
>NA|TRBJ2-7|TRBV10-3|NA
TGTGCCATCAGGGTAGCGGTCGGCTCCTACGAGCAGTACTTC
CAIRVAVGSYEQYF
>NA|TRBJ2-7|TRBV28|TRBD1
TGTGCCAGCAGTCCCCCGGGGGGACAGGGGTCCTACGAGCAGTACTTC
CASSPPGGQGSYEQYF
>NA|TRBJ1-1|TRBV14|TRBD1
TGTGCCAGCAGCCAAATTGAATACAGGGGGCGCGGTGAAGCTTTCTTT
CASSQIEYRGRGEAFF
>NA|TRBJ2-7|TRBV6-5|TRBD1
TGTGCCAGCGGCCGGGACAGGCCTCCCTACGAGCAGTACTTC
CASGRDRPPYEQYF
>NA|TRBJ2-4|TRBV6-5|NA
TGTGCCAGCGGTCTGGGGACCGCGGAGTACTTC
CASGLGTAEYF
>few|TRBJ1-2|TRBV7-2|TRBD1
TGTGCCAGCAGGGATAGACAGGGCAACTATGGCTACACCTTC
CASRDRQGNYGYTF
>few|TRBJ2-1|TRBV5-1|TRBD1
TGCGCCAGCAGCCCCGGACAGGGAAGGATTGGAGAGCAGTTCTTC
CASSPGQGRIGEQFF
>NA|TRBJ2-7|TRBV12-3/TRBV12-4|NA
TGTGCCAGCAGTTTTGGCAGAATCTACGGGCAGTACTTC
CASSFGRIYGQYF
>NA|TRBJ2-1|TRBV7-2|NA
TGTGCCAGCAGCATGGTCAATCTTGTGGGGAGTGAGCAGTTCTTC
CASSMVNLVGSEQFF
>NA|TRBJ2-6|TRBV29-1|NA
TGCAGCGTGGGGAGCTCTGGGGCCAACGTCCTGACTTTC
CSVGSSGANVLTF
>NA|TRBJ2-2|TRBV7-8|NA
TGTGCCAGCAGCTTAGGTCCCAAGCGGCAGGGGAACACCGGGGAGCTGTTTTTT
CASSLGPKRQGNTGELFF
>NA|TRBJ2-3|TRBV7-6|NA
TGTGCCGTGGGCGCATCGATCACAGATACGCAGTATTTT
CAVGASITDTQYF
>NA|TRBJ1-2|TRBV7-2|NA
TGTGCCAGCAGGAGTAAAGCGGGTCAACAGGATGGCTACACCTTC
CASRSKAGQQDGYTF
>NA|TRBJ1-1|TRBV6-2/TRBV6-3|NA
TGTGCCAGCAGTACCTGGAGCGGCACTGAAGCTTTCTTT
CASSTWSGTEAFF
>few|TRBJ2-2|TRBV12-5|TRBD1
TGTGCTAGTGGTTTGGTACTGGACAGGGGATCCGGGGAGCTGTTTTTT
CASGLVLDRGSGELFF
>NA|TRBJ2-7|TRBV6-1|NA
TGTGCCAGCAGTTACCGGATAGCCTACGAGCAGTACTTC
CASSYRIAYEQYF
>NA|TRBJ1-1|TRBV7-2|NA
TGTGCCAGCAGCTTCAGTACTGAAGCTTTCTTT
CASSFSTEAFF
>NA|TRBJ2-1|TRBV28|TRBD1
TGTGCCAGCAGTCCAGTCTCGCAGGGGGTTGAGCAGTTCTTC
CASSPVSQGVEQFF
>NA|TRBJ2-5|TRBV6-2/TRBV6-3|TRBD2
TGTGCCAGCAGACCCCGACTAGCGGGTCAAGAGACCCAGTACTTC
CASRPRLAGQETQYF
>few|TRBJ1-5|TRBV19|NA
TGTGCCAGTAGTATATTAAGCACATCCAATCAGCCCCAGCATTTT
CASSILSTSNQPQHF
>few|TRBJ1-1|TRBV15|NA
TGTGCCACCAGCATAAGCAGGGACACTGAAGCTTTCTTT
CATSISRDTEAFF
>NA|TRBJ2-5|TRBV7-8|NA
TGTGCCAGCAGCTTAGATCCAGGGGGGTTCCAAGAGACCCAGTACTTC
CASSLDPGGFQETQYF
>NA|TRBJ1-2|TRBV3-1|NA
TGTGCCAGCACCTTCCAGGGATCAGGAGGCTACACCTTC
CASTFQGSGGYTF
>NA|TRBJ1-1|TRBV4-3|TRBD1
TGCGCCAGCAGCCATACACAGGGGGCTGGAGGTGGTGAAGCTTTCTTT
CASSHTQGAGGGEAFF
>few|TRBJ2-1|TRBV19|NA
TGTGCCAGTAGTCGGGACACGATCTACAATGAGCAGTTCTTC
CASSRDTIYNEQFF
>NA|TRBJ2-1|TRBV19|TRBD2
TGTGCCAGTAGTATACTAGCGGGAAGGTCCTACAATGAGCAGTTCTTC
CASSILAGRSYNEQFF
>few|TRBJ1-1|TRBV7-8|NA
TGTGCCAGCAGCTTGACGCGGGCGGGTGAAGCTTTCTTT
CASSLTRAGEAFF
>NA|TRBJ2-1|TRBV4-3|NA
TGCGCCAGCAACAATTTCCCCAGCTCCTACAATGAGCAGTTCTTC
CASNNFPSSYNEQFF